This TCR beta chain was obtained from a study of blood T cell repertoires in COVID-19. Turning to the study itself: The origin of the acute and convalescent COVID-19 samples was the United States, Italy and Spain. PBMCs, B-cell-depleted T cells, or T cells provided the cDNA or gDNA that made up the material.

V trimming: 8 bases; J trimming: 2 bases; junction bases outside the gene matches: 1. The length of the CDR3 is 12 residues. The germline V gene has CDR1 WNHNN and CDR2 SYGVQD (reference sequence). Under the authors' procedure: Estimated nucleated cell counts came from reference gene primer amplification. Assay: immunoSEQ multiplex PCR; the TCRdb copy retains only in-frame clones and omits some. V, J and clone size are those of that table, while D and trimming were read from the DNA. The sample carries approximately 50,000 clones, more than 90% recorded once. Material: peripheral blood. The source of this sequence is a man aged 50 to 59 with active COVID-19. This chain connects TRBV10-1 to TRBJ2-7; TRBD1 matches at 9 bases. CDR3 in amino acids: CASGTGTYEQYF. DNA of the CDR3: TGCGCCAGCGGGACAGGGACCTACGAGCAGTACTTC.